This T cell receptor (beta chain) appears in the sequencing data of a study of Graves' ophthalmopathy and Graves' hyperthyroidism. Regarding the study as a whole: Most thyroid clonotypes expanded beyond 0.001 frequency were also found in blood.

Clinical symptoms and serum thyroxine were used for diagnosis; TRAb, thyroid ultrasound and orbital computed tomography were also relied on. The CDR3 extends over 14 amino acids. V was clipped by 1 base and J by 9 bases, with 10 bases between them. The germline gives CDR1 SNHLY, CDR2 FYNNEI. CDR3 regions of TCR beta were amplified from RNA transcripts. The first-round RT-PCR employed HTBI primers together with the Qiagen OneStep RT-PCR kit. A multiplex PCR was then performed as the second round. TCRdb analysed the multiplex PCR reads with MiXCR anew, one entry per CDR3 protein. The sample records hundreds of thousands of distinct CDR3 sequences, under 50% being singletons. This clonotype has a count of ten or more. Antigen unknown.

The sample was peripheral blood. The origin of this receptor is an adult man with Graves' ophthalmopathy. This chain connects TRBV2 to TRBJ1-6, with no clear D. The CDR3 spells CASSEGRISSPLHF. The CDR3 DNA follows: TGTGCCAGCAGTGAAGGGCGGATTAGTTCACCCCTCCACTTT.